One sample yielded the 21 T cell receptor beta chains listed below, sequenced in a study of cytomegalovirus exposure and HLA in healthy donors. Primers: 60 Vbeta forward and 13 Jbeta reverse. Only in-frame clones appear in the TCRdb table, and some are missing; sequencing was by immunoSEQ multiplex PCR. The sample records about 140,000 clones, 80% being singletons. Sequencing input: PBMCs. The receptors originated from a male donor in good health and CMV-seropositive.

The rearrangement joins TRBV10-1 to TRBJ2-2, with TRBD1 matching 8 bases. Trimming removed 2 bases from V and 4 bases from J; junction bases left unmatched: 6. Germline loops: CDR1 WNHNN, CDR2 SYGVQD (reference sequence). The CDR3 is 16 residues long. CDR3 loop: CASSEPTGVGTGELFF. The DNA for the CDR3 is TGCGCCAGCAGTGAGCCGACAGGGGTAGGCACCGGGGAGCTGTTTTTT.

This chain joins TRBV7-2 and TRBJ1-1; perhaps TRBD1 as D (6 bases). Germline V gene data show CDR1 as SGHTA and CDR2 as FQGNSA. Trimming removed 5 bases at V and 7 bases at J, with 17 bases between. This CDR3 has 14 amino acids. CDR3 sequence (DNA): TGTGCCAGCAGCCGATCACAGGGTGGTAGTGAAGCTTTCTTT. It encodes CASSRSQGGSEAFF.

The rearrangement uses TRBV11-2 and TRBJ2-1; 7 bases are a match to TRBD1. This CDR3 is built from 15 residues. V trimming: 1 base; J trimming: 1 base; junction bases outside the gene matches: 1. Looked up from germline, CDR1 is SGHAT and CDR2 is FQNNGV. The CDR3 region is CASSLAQGSYNEQFF. The DNA of the CDR3 is TGTGCCAGCAGCTTAGCACAGGGGTCCTACAATGAGCAGTTCTTC. Together with reference TRBV11-2 and TRBJ2-1, the CDR3 gives the full variable domain: EAGVAQSPRYKIIEKRQSVAFWCNPISGHATLYWYQQILGQGPKLLIQFQNNGVVDDSQLPKDRFSAERLKGVDSTLKIQPAKLEDSAVYLCASSLAQGSYNEQFFGPGTRLTVL.

Points on this clone: Without the conserved terminal phenylalanine or tryptophan, this CDR3 likely stems from a read error. The DNA is left out, because the CDR3 cannot be placed on it with certainty; the CDR3 is given as TCRdb lists it. The chain has TRBV5-4 and TRBJ2-3; the DNA was not compared with TRBD2, the D call given in the table. Both ends counted, the CDR3 spans 12 residues. Germline V gene sequence: CDR1 SGHNT, CDR2 YYREEE (reference sequence). CDR3 in amino acids: CASSLAGTSVLV.

The chain is built from TRBV5-1 and TRBJ1-2, with D perhaps TRBD1 (6 bases). The germline V gene encodes CDR1 SGHRS and CDR2 YFSETQ. Deletions cut 2 bases from V and 4 bases from J, with 18 bases between. This CDR3 comprises 16 residues. The CDR3 nucleotides read TGCGCCAGCAGCTTCGTCGCGGGGGGCCCGATCTATGGCTACACCTTC. Amino acids: CASSFVAGGPIYGYTF.

CDR3 DNA sequence: TGTGCCAGCAGCTTGCAGGTGGGAGGCACCTACGAGCAGTACTTC. Its protein product is CASSLQVGGTYEQYF. The chain combines TRBV5-5 with TRBJ2-7; D may be TRBD2 (6 bases). The CDR3 runs 15 residues. Per germline, CDR1 SGHKS and CDR2 YYEKEE (reference sequence). Trimming took off 1 base at V and 2 bases at J, with 13 bases between the two ends.

The rearrangement links TRBV2 to TRBJ1-1; D is uncertain. Deletions cut 4 bases from V and 4 bases from J, with 7 bases between. The CDR3 sequence is 12 residues long. Germline V gene sequence: CDR1 SNHLY, CDR2 FYNNEI. In DNA form, the CDR3 reads TGTGCCAGCAGTGTCGCGGGCACTGAAGCTTTCTTT. Protein sequence: CASSVAGTEAFF.

This clone was seen once. This rearrangement joins TRBV5-5 to TRBJ2-5, with 16 bases that match TRBD2. CDR1 and CDR2 from the germline V gene are SGHKS and YYEKEE (reference sequence). This CDR3 contains 17 residues. The V and J ends lost 4 bases and 5 bases, in that order; junction bases with no gene match: 8. CDR3 amino acids: CASSGLGTSGGAETQYF. In DNA form, the CDR3 reads TGTGCCAGCAGCGGGCTCGGGACTAGCGGGGGGGCGGAGACCCAGTACTTC.

This clone was picked up one time. J is TRBJ1-5 and V is TRBV28, with 10 positions matching TRBD1. The germline gives CDR1 MDHEN, CDR2 SYDVKM. The CDR3 sequence is 14 residues long. V was pared by 3 bases and J by 6 bases, with 2 bases of the junction left unmatched. The CDR3 loop is CASSFGQGVQPQHF. In nucleotides, the CDR3 is TGTGCCAGCAGTTTCGGACAGGGGGTTCAGCCCCAGCATTTT.

This clone has only a few counts. The V and J genes are TRBV4-1 and TRBJ2-5; maybe TRBD2 (5 bases). The germline V and J ends were trimmed by 0 bases and 10 bases, with 12 bases remaining between them. Looked up from germline, CDR1 is MGHRA and CDR2 is YSYEKL. The CDR3 spans 13 residues. For the CDR3, the DNA is TGCGCCAGCAGCCAAGATGTTGAGGGCTACCAGTACTTC. Translating gives CASSQDVEGYQYF.

The CDR3: CASSVGGVGTEAFF. For the CDR3, the DNA is TGTGCCAGCAGCGTAGGGGGGGTAGGCACTGAAGCTTTCTTT. This chain joins TRBV7-8 and TRBJ1-1; D may be TRBD1 (6 bases). V was shortened by 5 bases and J by 4 bases, with 14 bases between the two germline ends. The germline V gene encodes CDR1 SGHVS and CDR2 FQNEAQ. CDR3 length: 14 amino acids.

The chain links TRBV9 to TRBJ2-6, with TRBD1 as a possible D gene (5 bases). V was pared by 4 bases and J by 0 bases, with 20 bases between. The germline CDR1 and CDR2 sequences are SGDLS and YYNGEE. The CDR3 contains 19 residues. As DNA, the CDR3 is TGTGCCAGCAGCTCCACGGGCAGGGCCCCGCGCTCTGGGGCCAACGTCCTGACTTTC. The encoded protein is CASSSTGRAPRSGANVLTF. The entire variable domain, with the rest obtained from reference TRBV9 and TRBJ2-6, is as follows: DSGVTQTPKHLITATGQRVTLRCSPRSGDLSVYWYQQSLDQGLQFLIQYYNGEERAKGNILERFSAQQFPDLHSELNLSSLELGDSALYFCASSSTGRAPRSGANVLTFGAGSRLTVL.

This sequence joins TRBV27 and TRBJ2-5; TRBD1 is a possible D gene (5 bases). Between the trimmed V and J ends, which lost 9 bases and 1 base, there was a span of 15 bases. Germline values: CDR1 MNHEY, CDR2 SMNVEV (reference sequence). The CDR3 runs 14 residues. The CDR3 sequence is CARLQGASQETQYF. The CDR3, as DNA: TGTGCCAGGCTCCAGGGCGCCAGCCAAGAGACCCAGTACTTC.

The chain carries TRBV19 and TRBJ1-2; D gene unclear. V lost 1 base and J 4 bases, leaving 16 bases between the germline ends. The CDR3 runs 16 residues. The germline V gene has CDR1 LNHDA and CDR2 SQIVND (reference sequence). CDR3 DNA sequence: TGTGCCAGTAGTATAGTTGCCTCGAGGGTGCCCTATGGCTACACCTTC. Translated: CASSIVASRVPYGYTF.

V gene TRBV7-9 combines with J gene TRBJ2-6, with D perhaps TRBD1 (6 bases). V was shortened by 1 base and J by 0 bases, with 10 bases between the two germline ends. Germline V CDR1 and CDR2: SEHNR, FQNEAQ (reference sequence). The CDR3 length is 17 residues. This CDR3 is CASSLGQVSSGANVLTF. The CDR3 DNA reads TGTGCCAGCAGCTTAGGACAGGTCAGCTCTGGGGCCAACGTCCTGACTTTC.

This sequence joins TRBV4-1 and TRBJ1-2; the match to TRBD1 covers 8 bases. Germline CDR1 is MGHRA and CDR2 is YSYEKL. With 0 bases clipped from V and 8 bases from J, the junction kept 5 bases outside the gene matches. The length of the CDR3 is 14 residues. CDR3 DNA sequence: TGCGCCAGCAGCCAAGATTGGACAGGGCAAGGCTACACCTTC. Translating gives CASSQDWTGQGYTF.

The V gene is TRBV25-1, the J gene TRBJ1-2; 8 bases align to TRBD1. V trimming: 2 bases; J trimming: 0 bases; junction bases outside the gene matches: 5. The CDR3 has 16 amino acids. Germline V lookup: CDR1 MGHDK, CDR2 SYGVNS. The CDR3 region has the DNA TGTGCCAGCAGTGAACAGGGGGCCTTTCCTAACTATGGCTACACCTTC. It encodes CASSEQGAFPNYGYTF.

This clone was seen more than once but under ten times. This rearrangement joins TRBV19 to TRBJ1-5; TRBD1 matches at 10 bases. The CDR3 totals 15 residues. J was trimmed by 6 bases and V by 5 bases; bases with no gene match: 7. In germline, CDR1 is LNHDA, CDR2 SQIVND (reference sequence). The CDR3, as DNA: TGTGCCAGTAGTTTAGGGGGACAGGGGAGTCAGCCCCAGCATTTT. Amino acid sequence: CASSLGGQGSQPQHF.

The table lists this clone with a few counts. The J gene is TRBJ2-5, the V gene TRBV27, with D perhaps TRBD1 (5 bases). Judging by the DNA end, TRBJ2-7 fits better; the J call may be wrong. The CDR3 spans 13 residues. Per germline, CDR1 MNHEY and CDR2 SMNVEV (reference sequence). In nucleotides, the CDR3 is TGTGCCAGCAGTTTGCAGGGCCCCTACGAGCAGTACTTC. Translated: CASSLQGPYEQYF.

This chain connects TRBV4-3 to TRBJ2-5; 8 nucleotides match TRBD1. The assigned J gene may be wrong: the sequence end matches TRBJ2-7 better. The CDR3 sequence is 16 residues long. Looked up from germline, CDR1 is LGHNA and CDR2 is YSLEER. DNA for the CDR3: TGCGCCAGCAGCCAAGGGACAGGGACGAGCGGATACGAGCAGTACTTC. Translated, it gives CASSQGTGTSGYEQYF.

The genes are TRBV19 and TRBJ2-7; a possible D gene is TRBD1 (6 bases). The CDR3 has 13 residues. Trimming removed 8 bases from V and 6 bases from J, with 17 bases in between. CDR1 and CDR2 from the germline V gene are LNHDA and SQIVND (reference sequence). The CDR3 sequence: CASSPGQGIEQYF. The CDR3 bases are TGTGCCAGTTCTCCCGGGCAGGGGATCGAGCAGTACTTC.